This passage covers 6 T cell receptor beta chains from one sample sequenced in a study of blood T cell repertoires in COVID-19. Sequenced by immunoSEQ multiplex PCR; TCRdb stores in-frame clones only, minus some. The table has some 150,000 clones, roughly 82% seen once. The sequenced sample consisted of peripheral blood. The origin of the receptors is a woman between 45 and 60 years old with acute or convalescent COVID-19.

The chain uses TRBV5-1 and TRBJ2-7, with 8 nucleotides matching TRBD2. CDR1 and CDR2 (germline): SGHRS, YFSETQ. The CDR3 has 19 amino acids. J lost 2 bases, V lost 3 bases, and 19 bases had no gene match. CDR3 DNA sequence: TGCGCCAGCAGCTCCGGTTTTTGGTCTGAGCGGGAGTATCCCTACGAGCAGTACTTC. Its protein is CASSSGFWSEREYPYEQYF.

The gene calls are TRBV9 and TRBJ2-2; D possibly corresponds to TRBD1 (6 bases). The CDR3 is 14 amino acids. Germline V gene data show CDR1 as SGDLS and CDR2 as YYNGEE. Deletions cut 0 bases from V and 3 bases from J, with 6 bases between. The CDR3 DNA sequence: TGTGCCAGCAGCGTAGACAGGGACACCGGGGAGCTGTTTTTT. It codes for CASSVDRDTGELFF.

This clone has just one count. V usage is TRBV10-2 and J usage is TRBJ2-1, with 9 bases lining up with TRBD2. The trim removed 2 bases at V and 6 bases at J, leaving 8 bases unmatched. CDR1 WSHSY and CDR2 SAAADI come from the germline V gene. The CDR3 covers 16 residues. CDR3 amino acids: CASSEGLAGPLNEQFF. Written as DNA, the CDR3 is TGCGCCAGCAGTGAGGGCCTAGCGGGGCCCCTCAATGAGCAGTTCTTC.

The rearrangement links TRBV19 to TRBJ1-1; no clear D. The CDR3 spans 13 residues. CDR1 is LNHDA and CDR2 is SQIVND in the germline V gene (reference sequence). Trimming removed 9 bases from V and 0 bases from J, with 11 bases in between. CDR3 residues: CASLGSMNTEAFF. In DNA, the CDR3 is TGTGCCAGCCTCGGGAGCATGAACACTGAAGCTTTCTTT.

This chain uses TRBV6-5 with TRBJ2-7; 8 bases agree with TRBD1. Per germline, CDR1 MNHEY and CDR2 SVGAGI. There are 13 residues in the CDR3. Unmatched junction bases numbered 7, after V lost 7 bases and J lost 5 bases. DNA for the CDR3: TGTGCCAGCACCGACTCAGGGGGCAACGAGCAGTACTTC. Amino acid sequence: CASTDSGGNEQYF.

V usage is TRBV5-1 and J usage is TRBJ2-1; D possibly corresponds to TRBD1 (7 bases). The CDR3 totals 15 residues. Germline V gene lookup returns CDR1 SGHRS and CDR2 YFSETQ. V was trimmed by 3 bases and J by 5 bases, leaving 15 bases between them. CDR3 coding DNA: TGCGCCAGCAGCTGGGGCGGGACAGACAACAATGAGCAGTTCTTC. This translates into CASSWGGTDNNEQFF.